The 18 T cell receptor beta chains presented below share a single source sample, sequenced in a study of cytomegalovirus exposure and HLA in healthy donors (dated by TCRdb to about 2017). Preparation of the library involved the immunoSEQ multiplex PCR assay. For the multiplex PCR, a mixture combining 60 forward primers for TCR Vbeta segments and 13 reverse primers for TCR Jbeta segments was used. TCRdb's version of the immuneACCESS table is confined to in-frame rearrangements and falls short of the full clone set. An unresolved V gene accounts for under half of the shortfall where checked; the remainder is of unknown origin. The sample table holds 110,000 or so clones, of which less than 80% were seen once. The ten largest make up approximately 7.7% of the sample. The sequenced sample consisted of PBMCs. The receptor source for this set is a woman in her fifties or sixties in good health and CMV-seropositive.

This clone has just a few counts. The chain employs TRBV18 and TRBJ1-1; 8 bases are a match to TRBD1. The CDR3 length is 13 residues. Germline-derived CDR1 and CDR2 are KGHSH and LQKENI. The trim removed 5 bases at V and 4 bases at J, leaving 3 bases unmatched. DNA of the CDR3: TGTGCCAGCTCATCAGACAGGGGCACTGAAGCTTTCTTT. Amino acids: CASSSDRGTEAFF.

The CDR3 sequence is CASRLAGEETQYF. DNA of the CDR3: TGTGCCAGCAGACTAGCGGGGGAAGAGACCCAGTACTTC. The gene calls are TRBV6-1 and TRBJ2-5; 11 bases are shared with TRBD2. Germline V gene data show CDR1 as MNHNS and CDR2 as SASEGT. The CDR3 loop spans 13 amino acids. Trimming at V came to 6 bases and at J to 3 bases, leaving 0 bases not matched to a gene.

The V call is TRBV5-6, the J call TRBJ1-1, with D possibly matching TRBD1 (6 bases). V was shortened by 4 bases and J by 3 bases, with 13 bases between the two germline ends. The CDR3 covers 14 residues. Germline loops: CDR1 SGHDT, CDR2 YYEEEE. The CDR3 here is CASSPDRADTEAFF. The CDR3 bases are TGTGCCAGCAGCCCGGACAGAGCGGACACTGAAGCTTTCTTT.

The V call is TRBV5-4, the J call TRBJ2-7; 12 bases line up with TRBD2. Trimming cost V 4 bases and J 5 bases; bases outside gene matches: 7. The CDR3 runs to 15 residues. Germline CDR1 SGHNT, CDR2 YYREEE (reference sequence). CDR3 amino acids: CASSLPSGGADEQYF. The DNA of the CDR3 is TGTGCCAGCAGCCTGCCTAGCGGGGGGGCCGACGAGCAGTACTTC.

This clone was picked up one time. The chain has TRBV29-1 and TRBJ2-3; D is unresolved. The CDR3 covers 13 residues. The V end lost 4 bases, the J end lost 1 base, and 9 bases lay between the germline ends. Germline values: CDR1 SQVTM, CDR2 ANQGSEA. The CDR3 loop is CSVARSGTDTQYF. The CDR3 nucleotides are TGCAGCGTTGCCAGGTCAGGCACAGATACGCAGTATTTT.

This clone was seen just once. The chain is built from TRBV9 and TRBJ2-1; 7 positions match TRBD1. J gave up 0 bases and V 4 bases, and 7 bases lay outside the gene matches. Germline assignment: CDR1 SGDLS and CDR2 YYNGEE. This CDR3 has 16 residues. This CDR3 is CASSPYWDSSYNEQFF. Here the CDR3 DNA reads TGTGCCAGCAGCCCGTACTGGGACAGCTCCTACAATGAGCAGTTCTTC.

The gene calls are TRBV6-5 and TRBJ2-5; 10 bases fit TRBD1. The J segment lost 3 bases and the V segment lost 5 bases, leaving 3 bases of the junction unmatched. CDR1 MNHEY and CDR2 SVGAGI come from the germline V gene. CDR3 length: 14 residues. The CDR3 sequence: CASSPGTGEETQYF. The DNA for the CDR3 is TGTGCCAGCAGTCCCGGGACAGGGGAAGAGACCCAGTACTTC.

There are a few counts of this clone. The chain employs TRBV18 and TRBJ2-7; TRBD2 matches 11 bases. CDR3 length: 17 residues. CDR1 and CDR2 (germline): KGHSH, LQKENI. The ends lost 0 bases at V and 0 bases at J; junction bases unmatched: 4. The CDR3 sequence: CASSPPLAGGISYEQYF. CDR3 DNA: TGTGCCAGCTCACCACCGCTAGCGGGGGGCATCTCCTACGAGCAGTACTTC.

For the CDR3, the DNA is TGTGCCAGCAGCTTAGGAGGGGGGGGCACTGAAGCTTTCTTT. Translation: CASSLGGGGTEAFF. The rearrangement links TRBV7-9 to TRBJ1-1; D is possibly TRBD1 (6 bases). Germline CDR1 and CDR2: SEHNR and FQNEAQ (reference sequence). There are 14 residues in the CDR3. V lost 1 base to trimming and J lost 4 bases, with 10 bases between them.

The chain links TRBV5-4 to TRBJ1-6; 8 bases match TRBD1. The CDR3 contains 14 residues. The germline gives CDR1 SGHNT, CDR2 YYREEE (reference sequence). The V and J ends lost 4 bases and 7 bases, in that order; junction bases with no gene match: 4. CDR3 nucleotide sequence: TGTGCCAGCAGCGACAGGGGAGGCAATTCACCCCTCCACTTT. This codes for CASSDRGGNSPLHF.

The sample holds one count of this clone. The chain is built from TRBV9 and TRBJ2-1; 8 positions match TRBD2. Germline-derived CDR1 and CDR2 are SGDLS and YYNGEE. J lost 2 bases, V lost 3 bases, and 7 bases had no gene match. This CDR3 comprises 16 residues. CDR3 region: CASSALSGGTYNEQFF. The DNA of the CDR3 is TGTGCCAGCAGCGCCCTCAGCGGGGGAACCTACAATGAGCAGTTCTTC.

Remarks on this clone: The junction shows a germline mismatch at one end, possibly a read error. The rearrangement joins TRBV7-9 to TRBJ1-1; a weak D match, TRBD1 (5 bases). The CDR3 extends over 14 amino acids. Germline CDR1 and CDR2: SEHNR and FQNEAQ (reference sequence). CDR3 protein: CSSSFQGRNTEAFF. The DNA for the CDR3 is TGTTCCAGCAGCTTTCAGGGTAGGAACACTGAAGCTTTCTTT.

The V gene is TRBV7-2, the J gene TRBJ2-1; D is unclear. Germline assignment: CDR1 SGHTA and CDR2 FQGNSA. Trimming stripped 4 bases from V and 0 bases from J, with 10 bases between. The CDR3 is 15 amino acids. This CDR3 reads CASSSTPNSYNEQFF. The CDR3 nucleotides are TGTGCCAGCAGCTCGACTCCCAACTCCTACAATGAGCAGTTCTTC.

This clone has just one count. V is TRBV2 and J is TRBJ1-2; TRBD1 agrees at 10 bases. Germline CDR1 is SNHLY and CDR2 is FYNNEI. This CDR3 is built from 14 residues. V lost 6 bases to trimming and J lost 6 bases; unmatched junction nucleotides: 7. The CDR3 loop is CASSRDRGLNGYTF. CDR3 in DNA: TGTGCCAGCAGCCGGGACAGGGGCCTGAATGGCTACACCTTC. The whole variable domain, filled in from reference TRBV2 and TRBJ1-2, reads EPEVTQTPSHQVTQMGQEVILRCVPISNHLYFYWYRQILGQKVEFLVSFYNNEISEKSEIFDDQFSVERPDGSNFTLKIRSTKLEDSAMYFCASSRDRGLNGYTFGSGTRLTVV.

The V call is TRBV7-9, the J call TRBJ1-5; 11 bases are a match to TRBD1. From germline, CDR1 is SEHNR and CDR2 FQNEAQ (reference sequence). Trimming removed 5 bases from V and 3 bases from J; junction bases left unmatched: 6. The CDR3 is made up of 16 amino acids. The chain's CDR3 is CASSLGQGALNQPQHF. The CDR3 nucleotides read TGTGCCAGCAGCCTTGGACAGGGGGCTCTCAATCAGCCCCAGCATTTT. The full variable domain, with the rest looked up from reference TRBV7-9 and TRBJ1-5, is DTGVSQNPRHKITKRGQNVTFRCDPISEHNRLYWYRQTLGQGPEFLTYFQNEAQLEKSRLLSDRFSAERPKGSFSTLEIQRTEQGDSAMYLCASSLGQGALNQPQHFGDGTRLSIL.

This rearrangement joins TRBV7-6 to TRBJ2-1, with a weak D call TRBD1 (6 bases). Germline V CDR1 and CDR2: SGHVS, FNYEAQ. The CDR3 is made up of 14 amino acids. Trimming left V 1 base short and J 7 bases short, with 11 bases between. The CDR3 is CASSLVQGLNEQFF. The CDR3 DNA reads TGTGCCAGCAGCTTAGTGCAGGGGCTGAATGAGCAGTTCTTC.

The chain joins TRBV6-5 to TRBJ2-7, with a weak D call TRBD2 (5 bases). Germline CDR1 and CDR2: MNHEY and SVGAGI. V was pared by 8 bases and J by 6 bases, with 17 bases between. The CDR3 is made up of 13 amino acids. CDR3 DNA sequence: TGTGCCAGCTCCCCAAAGGCCGCGGGCGAGCAGTACTTC. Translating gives CASSPKAAGEQYF.

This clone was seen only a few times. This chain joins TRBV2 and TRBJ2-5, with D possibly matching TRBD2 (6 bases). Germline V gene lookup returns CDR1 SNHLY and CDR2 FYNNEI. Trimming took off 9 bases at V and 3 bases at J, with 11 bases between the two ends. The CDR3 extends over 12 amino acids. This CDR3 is CASQWGEETQYF. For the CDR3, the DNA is TGTGCCAGTCAATGGGGGGAAGAGACCCAGTACTTC. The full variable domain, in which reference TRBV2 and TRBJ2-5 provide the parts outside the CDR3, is EPEVTQTPSHQVTQMGQEVILRCVPISNHLYFYWYRQILGQKVEFLVSFYNNEISEKSEIFDDQFSVERPDGSNFTLKIRSTKLEDSAMYFCASQWGEETQYFGPGTRLLVL.